Listed here are 28 T cell receptor beta chains from one sample, sequenced in a study of shared clonotypes between healthy human individuals. Libraries were prepared by immunoSEQ multiplex PCR; TCRdb keeps only in-frame clonotypes and omits some of them. The sample contains hundreds of thousands of clones, around 80% of which appear only once. The sequencing input was PBMCs. These receptors were collected from a woman aged 40-49 years in good health. Some clones in this sample may be carry-over from other donors' samples.

CDR3 DNA sequence: TGCGCCAGCAGTCAATCGTCCAGCGGGAGCACCTACGAGCAGTACTTC. Its translation is CASSQSSSGSTYEQYF. The chain combines TRBV23-1 with TRBJ2-7, with 8 bases fitting TRBD2. TRBV23-1 qualifies as an ORF whose function is uncertain. This CDR3 has 16 residues. V gave up 0 bases and J gave up 2 bases; unmatched junction bases: 6.

The rearrangement joins TRBV5-1 to TRBJ1-1, with TRBD1 as a possible D gene (6 bases). CDR3 length: 16 residues. V was trimmed by 4 bases and J by 0 bases, leaving 16 bases between them. The germline CDR1 and CDR2 sequences are SGHRS and YFSETQ. The CDR3 DNA sequence: TGCGCCAGCAGCCGGGGCCGGGGGCAGGTGAACACTGAAGCTTTCTTT. Translation gives CASSRGRGQVNTEAFF.

The chain has TRBV28 and TRBJ1-2; maybe TRBD1 (5 bases). The CDR3 runs 13 residues. V was cut by 5 bases and J by 7 bases, with 14 bases left in between. Germline assignment: CDR1 MDHEN and CDR2 SYDVKM. The CDR3 spells CASSMTVEGGYTF. Written as DNA, the CDR3 is TGTGCCAGCAGTATGACAGTAGAGGGTGGCTACACCTTC.

This clone was seen more than once but under ten times. V is TRBV6-6 and J is TRBJ1-1; 8 bases are a match to TRBD1. Trimming took 2 bases from V and 5 from J; bases not matched to a gene: 7. CDR3 length: 15 residues. Looked up from germline, CDR1 is MNHNY and CDR2 is SVGAGI (reference sequence). The chain's CDR3 is CASSYPGQGFTEAFF. In DNA form, the CDR3 reads TGTGCCAGCAGTTACCCAGGACAGGGTTTTACTGAAGCTTTCTTT.

The chain employs TRBV7-2 and TRBJ1-5, with D unresolved. CDR3 length equals 15 residues. The V gene's germline CDR1 is SGHTA and CDR2 FQGNSA. The V end was cut by 5 bases, the J end by 6 bases, with 17 bases between. Here the CDR3 DNA reads TGTGCCAGCAGCCCAACCCTAGGTGGCGGTCAGCCCCAGCATTTT. It codes for CASSPTLGGGQPQHF. Using reference TRBV7-2 and TRBJ1-5 for the parts outside the CDR3, the full variable domain is GAGVSQSPSNKVTEKGKDVELRCDPISGHTALYWYRQSLGQGLEFLIYFQGNSAPDKSGLPSDRFSAERTGGSVSTLTIQRTQQEDSAVYLCASSPTLGGGQPQHFGDGTRLSIL.

The rearrangement joins TRBV7-3 to TRBJ2-2; tentatively, D is TRBD2 (6 bases). V was pared by 6 bases and J by 1 base, with 12 bases between. This CDR3 is 15 amino acids long. Germline lookup yields CDR1 SGHTA and CDR2 FQGTGA. The CDR3 reads CASRPTRGNTGELFF. In DNA form, the CDR3 reads TGTGCCAGCAGACCGACTAGAGGGAACACCGGGGAGCTGTTTTTT.

This clone has just one count. The chain carries TRBV6-1 and TRBJ2-1; 15 bases fit TRBD2. The germline CDR1 and CDR2 sequences are MNHNS and SASEGT. V shed 10 bases and J 8 bases; nucleotides not matched to a gene: 6. The CDR3 length is 14 residues. The CDR3 region has the DNA TGTGCCACCCGGACTAGCGGGAGGGGAGATGAGCAGTTCTTC. Protein product: CATRTSGRGDEQFF.

This clone was seen a single time. The rearrangement joins TRBV9 to TRBJ2-1; D call uncertain. This CDR3 has 12 amino acids. The V end was cut by 3 bases, the J end by 6 bases, with 7 bases between. Germline V gene lookup returns CDR1 SGDLS and CDR2 YYNGEE. CDR3 coding DNA: TGTGCCAGCAGCGCGAGCGCCAATGAGCAGTTCTTC. This encodes CASSASANEQFF. The full variable domain, rest sourced from reference TRBV9 and TRBJ2-1, is DSGVTQTPKHLITATGQRVTLRCSPRSGDLSVYWYQQSLDQGLQFLIQYYNGEERAKGNILERFSAQQFPDLHSELNLSSLELGDSALYFCASSASANEQFFGPGTRLTVL.

The V gene is TRBV19, the J gene TRBJ2-6; no definite D call. V gave up 4 bases and J gave up 1 base, with 14 bases separating them. Germline assignment: CDR1 LNHDA and CDR2 SQIVND (reference sequence). The CDR3 covers 17 residues. CDR3 sequence reads: CASSTHSRTSGANVLTF. The CDR3 DNA sequence: TGTGCCAGTAGTACCCACTCACGGACGTCTGGGGCCAACGTCCTGACTTTC.

This clone was detected a few times. The gene calls are TRBV5-1 and TRBJ2-1, with 10 positions matching TRBD2. The germline CDR1 and CDR2 sequences are SGHRS and YFSETQ. Germline trimming cut 5 bases from V and 4 bases from J; bases unmatched to any gene: 0. This CDR3 region has 13 residues. The CDR3 DNA reads TGCGCCAGCAGAGCGGGAGGGTACAATGAGCAGTTCTTC. Translating it yields CASRAGGYNEQFF.

V gene TRBV9 combines with J gene TRBJ2-3, with D unresolved. The germline CDR1 and CDR2 sequences are SGDLS and YYNGEE. CDR3 size: 15 residues. V dropped 0 bases and J dropped 0 bases, with 8 bases sitting between them. The CDR3 bases are TGTGCCAGCAGCGTAGTATCGGCTAGCACAGATACGCAGTATTTT. Translated: CASSVVSASTDTQYF. Variable domain in full (rest from reference TRBV9 and TRBJ2-3): DSGVTQTPKHLITATGQRVTLRCSPRSGDLSVYWYQQSLDQGLQFLIQYYNGEERAKGNILERFSAQQFPDLHSELNLSSLELGDSALYFCASSVVSASTDTQYFGPGTRLTVL.

Worth noting for this clone: A much bigger clone sits one base away, suggesting this may be a read error. The rearrangement uses TRBV29-1 and TRBJ1-3; unclear D gene. The germline CDR1 and CDR2 sequences are SQVTM and ANQGSEA. The CDR3 contains 16 residues. V was pared by 1 base and J by 8 bases, with 21 bases between. The CDR3 loop reads CSVEVGDYPAEYTIYF. In DNA form, the CDR3 reads TGCAGCGTTGAAGTGGGTGACTACCCCGCGGAATACACCATATATTTT.

This clone was seen a few times. The chain recombines TRBV13 with TRBJ1-1, with D unclear. Trimming removed 4 bases from V and 0 bases from J, with 12 bases in between. The CDR3 sequence is 15 residues long. Germline V CDR1 and CDR2: PRHDT, FYEKMQ (reference sequence). The CDR3 coding sequence is TGTGCCAGCAGCTCTAGTGGCCTCATGAACACTGAAGCTTTCTTT. Translated, it gives CASSSSGLMNTEAFF. The full variable domain, with the rest looked up from reference TRBV13 and TRBJ1-1, is AAGVIQSPRHLIKEKRETATLKCYPIPRHDTVYWYQQGPGQDPQFLISFYEKMQSDKGSIPDRFSAQQFSDYHSELNMSSLELGDSALYFCASSSSGLMNTEAFFGQGTRLTVV.

The chain is built from TRBV27 and TRBJ1-1; unclear D gene. V lost 3 bases and J lost 5, with 16 bases in between. The CDR3 is 15 amino acids. Germline lookup yields CDR1 MNHEY and CDR2 SMNVEV (reference sequence). The CDR3 coding sequence is TGTGCCAGCAGTTTCAATCGTGGGGAAGGAACTGAAGCTTTCTTT. Its protein is CASSFNRGEGTEAFF.

The CDR3 here is CAWTAGGSYEQYF. The CDR3 bases are TGTGCCTGGACCGCAGGGGGCTCCTACGAGCAGTACTTC. The chain combines TRBV30 with TRBJ2-7; the match to TRBD1 covers 7 bases. CDR1 and CDR2 from the germline V gene are GTSNPN and SVGIG (reference sequence). J gave up 0 bases and V 4 bases, and 3 bases lay outside the gene matches. The CDR3 has 13 amino acids.

This sequence joins TRBV7-8 and TRBJ2-7; TRBD2 is a possible D gene (5 bases). Deletions cut 5 bases from V and 5 bases from J, with 22 bases between. This CDR3 is built from 16 residues. Germline assignment: CDR1 SGHVS and CDR2 FQNEAQ. The CDR3 loop is CASSRIWYGISDEQYF. CDR3 DNA: TGTGCCAGCAGCCGCATCTGGTACGGGATTAGCGACGAGCAGTACTTC.

A single count supports this clone. This chain connects TRBV11-2 to TRBJ1-2; TRBD1 agrees at 11 bases. CDR1 and CDR2 from the germline V gene are SGHAT and FQNNGV. V shed 5 bases, J shed 7 bases, and the junction held 12 bases outside the gene matches. There are 16 residues in the CDR3. The CDR3 nucleotides are TGTGCCAGCAGCGTATACCGGGACAGGGGGGTGGGTGGCTACACCTTC. Protein: CASSVYRDRGVGGYTF.

This clone was seen a single time. This chain connects TRBV18 to TRBJ2-1, with D possibly TRBD2 on 6 matching bases. The length of the CDR3 is 16 residues. Germline V gene lookup returns CDR1 KGHSH and CDR2 LQKENI. V was cut by 5 bases and J by 8 bases, with 22 bases left in between. The CDR3 DNA sequence: TGTGCCAGCTCAGAACTCGGCACGGGAGCCGGGGATGAGCAGTTCTTC. Encoded protein: CASSELGTGAGDEQFF.

The V and J genes are TRBV27 and TRBJ1-4; 7 bases are a match to TRBD1. The V gene end was trimmed by 4 bases and the J gene end by 7 bases; junction bases not matched to a gene: 9. This CDR3 is 15 amino acids long. Germline CDR1 MNHEY, CDR2 SMNVEV (reference sequence). In nucleotides, the CDR3 is TGTGCCAGCAGTTCCCGACAGGGTAGGGGTGAAAAACTGTTTTTT. It is translated as CASSSRQGRGEKLFF.

V usage is TRBV7-6 and J usage is TRBJ1-4; a possible D gene is TRBD1 (6 bases). CDR3 length: 14 amino acids. Germline CDR1 reads SGHVS; CDR2 reads FNYEAQ. Trimming took off 5 bases at V and 7 bases at J, with 14 bases between the two ends. The CDR3 is CASSGRAGAEKLFF. The CDR3 DNA reads TGTGCCAGCAGCGGTAGGGCAGGGGCTGAAAAACTGTTTTTT.

This clone came up once. This rearrangement joins TRBV19 to TRBJ1-5; D ambiguous. The CDR3 is 13 amino acids. V lost 3 bases and J 9 bases, leaving 12 bases between the germline ends. In germline, CDR1 is LNHDA, CDR2 SQIVND (reference sequence). CDR3 in amino acids: CASSISTGAPQHF. The CDR3 DNA reads TGTGCCAGTAGTATTTCAACCGGAGCGCCCCAGCATTTT.

V is TRBV7-9 and J is TRBJ2-1; 10 bases align to TRBD1. V lost 0 bases, J lost 6 bases, and 8 bases stayed unmatched. CDR3 length equals 17 residues. Per the germline V gene, CDR1 is SEHNR and CDR2 is FQNEAQ (reference sequence). The CDR3 here is CASSLATGTGAVNEQFF. The CDR3 bases are TGTGCCAGCAGCTTAGCAACCGGGACAGGGGCGGTCAATGAGCAGTTCTTC.

The chain links TRBV29-1 to TRBJ1-5; D uncertain. The germline V and J ends were trimmed by 4 bases and 4 bases, with 5 bases remaining between them. Germline V gene data show CDR1 as SQVTM and CDR2 as ANQGSEA. The CDR3 loop spans 11 amino acids. In nucleotides, the CDR3 is TGCAGCGTTGGGGCGAATCAGCCCCAGCATTTT. Translating it yields CSVGANQPQHF. Drawing the rest from reference TRBV29-1 and TRBJ1-5, the complete variable domain is SAVISQKPSRDICQRGTSLTIQCQVDSQVTMMFWYRQQPGQSLTLIATANQGSEATYESGFVIDKFPISRPNLTFSTLTVSNMSPEDSSIYLCSVGANQPQHFGDGTRLSIL.

The chain recombines TRBV11-1 with TRBJ2-2, with D perhaps TRBD2 (6 bases). The germline gives CDR1 SGHAT, CDR2 FQDESV (reference sequence). The CDR3 runs 13 residues. V gave up 2 bases and J gave up 6 bases, with 7 bases separating them. CDR3 residues: CASSLTGAGELFF. CDR3 bases: TGTGCCAGCAGCTTAACGGGAGCCGGGGAGCTGTTTTTT.

The chain uses TRBV7-9 and TRBJ1-1, with 7 bases aligning to TRBD1. Looked up from germline, CDR1 is SEHNR and CDR2 is FQNEAQ (reference sequence). This CDR3 comprises 14 residues. Trimming removed 11 bases from V and 1 base from J; junction bases left unmatched: 10. The chain's CDR3 is CAGEQGRWNTEAFF. CDR3 nucleotide sequence: TGTGCCGGGGAACAGGGGAGGTGGAACACTGAAGCTTTCTTT.

The rearrangement joins TRBV2 to TRBJ2-3; D is possibly TRBD2 (5 bases). With 1 base removed from V and 10 bases from J, the gap between germline ends came to 6 bases. This CDR3 comprises 11 residues. CDR1 is SNHLY, CDR2 FYNNEI, per germline. The CDR3 DNA sequence: TGTGCCAGCAGTGAAGGGACTCCGCAGTATTTT. It translates to CASSEGTPQYF.

The V and J genes are TRBV5-6 and TRBJ2-2; 10 bases line up with TRBD1. This CDR3 has 16 amino acids. J lost 9 bases, V lost 4 bases, and 12 bases had no gene match. Looked up from germline, CDR1 is SGHDT and CDR2 is YYEEEE. CDR3 in DNA: TGTGCCAGCAGCGCATACGGGACAGGGGACCCCCGGGAGCTGTTTTTT. Translating it yields CASSAYGTGDPRELFF.

V gene TRBV28 combines with J gene TRBJ2-5, with 11 positions matching TRBD1. Looked up from germline, CDR1 is MDHEN and CDR2 is SYDVKM. This CDR3 contains 14 residues. CDR3 DNA: TGTGCAACCGGACAGGGGGCCGTCCAAGAGACCCAGTACTTC. Translating gives CATGQGAVQETQYF.